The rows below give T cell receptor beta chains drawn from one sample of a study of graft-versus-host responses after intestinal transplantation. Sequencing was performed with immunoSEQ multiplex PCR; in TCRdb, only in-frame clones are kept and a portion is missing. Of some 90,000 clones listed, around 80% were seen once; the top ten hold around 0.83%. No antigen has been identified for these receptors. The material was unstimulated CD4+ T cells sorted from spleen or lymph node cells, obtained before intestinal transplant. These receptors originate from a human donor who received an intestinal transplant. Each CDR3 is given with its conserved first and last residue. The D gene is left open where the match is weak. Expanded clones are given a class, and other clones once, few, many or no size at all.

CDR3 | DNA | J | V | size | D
CASSLRSGSGNTIYF | TGTGCCAGCAGCTTACGCTCAGGGTCTGGAAACACCATATATTTT | TRBJ1-3 | TRBV7-2 | . | .
CASRVGLSSYNEQFF | TGCGCCAGCAGAGTGGGACTCAGCTCCTACAATGAGCAGTTCTTC | TRBJ2-1 | TRBV5-1 | . | .
CASSLSLNTEAFF | TGTGCCAGCAGCCTTAGCTTGAACACTGAAGCTTTCTTT | TRBJ1-1 | TRBV7-2 | . | .
CASSDHIRGYEQYF | TGTGCCAGCAGTGACCACATTCGGGGGTACGAGCAGTACTTC | TRBJ2-7 | TRBV2 | . | .
CASSIGQGSYEQYF | TGTGCCAGTAGTATCGGGCAGGGTTCCTACGAGCAGTACTTC | TRBJ2-7 | TRBV19 | . | .
CASSEQNTDTQYF | TGTGCCAGCAGTGAACAGAACACAGATACGCAGTATTTT | TRBJ2-3 | TRBV25-1 | . | .
CASSYSGQGSGNTIYF | TGTGCCAGCAGTTACTCGGGACAGGGCTCTGGAAACACCATATATTTT | TRBJ1-3 | TRBV6-5 | once | TRBD1
CASSDPSRGKSFSNQPQHF | TGTGCCAGCAGTGACCCCTCAAGGGGGAAAAGCTTTAGCAATCAGCCCCAGCATTTT | TRBJ1-5 | TRBV6-4 | . | .
CASRFLSGGTQYF | TGTGCCAGCAGGTTTCTTTCCGGGGGGACCCAGTACTTC | TRBJ2-5 | TRBV7-8 | . | .
CASSPLAGVMNEQFF | TGCGCCAGCAGCCCCTTAGCGGGAGTTATGAATGAGCAGTTCTTC | TRBJ2-1 | TRBV5-1 | . | TRBD2
CASSLRLDRVTGELFF | TGTGCCAGCAGCCTGAGACTGGACAGGGTCACCGGGGAGCTGTTTTTT | TRBJ2-2 | TRBV7-8 | . | TRBD1
CASSLVAGYSHNEQFF | TGCGCCAGCAGCTTGGTGGCGGGGTACTCGCACAATGAGCAGTTCTTC | TRBJ2-1 | TRBV5-1 | . | .
CAGEDRGHGYTF | TGTGCCGGCGAGGACAGGGGACATGGCTACACCTTC | TRBJ1-2 | TRBV11-3 | once | TRBD1
CAKTSSTANTEAFF | TGTGCCAAAACGAGTAGTACAGCTAACACTGAAGCTTTCTTT | TRBJ1-1 | TRBV5-4 | . | .
CASTRIATDTQYF | TGTGCCAGCACGCGGATAGCGACAGATACGCAGTATTTT | TRBJ2-3 | TRBV6-1 | . | .
CASREREGASYEQYF | TGTGCCAGCAGGGAACGGGAGGGGGCCTCCTACGAGCAGTACTTC | TRBJ2-7 | TRBV2 | few | .
CASSYTGTSGTDTQYF | TGTGCCAGCAGCTACACAGGAACCTCTGGCACAGATACGCAGTATTTT | TRBJ2-3 | TRBV7-6 | once | .
CASSSRGNTIYF | TGTGCCAGCAGCTCTAGGGGAAACACCATATATTTT | TRBJ1-3 | TRBV28 | . | .
CASSLDSYEQYF | TGTGCCAGCAGCCTCGACAGCTACGAGCAGTACTTC | TRBJ2-7 | TRBV6-1 | . | .
CASSLPGQGREQYF | TGTGCCAGCAGCCTACCGGGACAGGGGCGGGAGCAGTACTTC | TRBJ2-7 | TRBV7-2 | many | TRBD1
CASSYGTQNTEAFF | TGTGCCAGCAGTTACGGGACACAGAACACTGAAGCTTTCTTT | TRBJ1-1 | TRBV6-5 | . | .
CASSYNAGGPETQYF | TGTGCCAGCAGCTACAATGCAGGGGGGCCAGAGACCCAGTACTTC | TRBJ2-5 | TRBV9 | few | .
CSVEAWTASYGYTF | TGCAGCGTGGAGGCCTGGACAGCCTCCTATGGCTACACCTTC | TRBJ1-2 | TRBV29-1 | few | .
CSLGVLAGPRKGQYF | TGCAGCTTGGGCGTTCTAGCGGGGCCACGAAAAGGGCAGTATTTT | TRBJ2-3 | TRBV29-1 | . | TRBD2
CASRQTSGGSASEQFF | TGTGCCAGCCGACAAACTAGCGGGGGGTCCGCATCGGAGCAGTTCTTC | TRBJ2-1 | TRBV5-6 | . | TRBD2
CASSLESPETQYF | TGCGCCAGCAGCTTAGAGTCACCGGAGACCCAGTACTTC | TRBJ2-5 | TRBV5-1 | . | .
CASRLQGWNQPQHF | TGTGCCAGCAGATTACAGGGTTGGAATCAGCCCCAGCATTTT | TRBJ1-5 | TRBV6-1 | . | .
CASSVSGGAGETQYF | TGTGCCAGCAGCGTAAGCGGGGGGGCCGGAGAGACCCAGTACTTC | TRBJ2-5 | TRBV9 | . | TRBD2
CANPGLAGGGYQETQYF | TGCGCCAACCCGGGACTAGCGGGAGGGGGGTACCAAGAGACCCAGTACTTC | TRBJ2-5 | TRBV10-1 | once | TRBD2
CASRSSGSHIQYF | TGTGCCAGTAGGTCTAGCGGGAGTCACATTCAGTACTTC | TRBJ2-4 | TRBV19 | . | TRBD2
CSARVGGYTDTQYF | TGCAGCGCCCGAGTAGGAGGGTACACAGATACGCAGTATTTT | TRBJ2-3 | TRBV29-1 | . | .
CASSPGPPTGELFF | TGTGCCAGCTCACCAGGGCCCCCCACCGGGGAGCTGTTTTTT | TRBJ2-2 | TRBV18 | . | .
CASRVRRANTEAFF | TGTGCCAGTAGGGTCCGGCGGGCTAACACTGAAGCTTTCTTT | TRBJ1-1 | TRBV19 | . | .
CASGLVLGTQSANEQFF | TGTGCTAGTGGTTTGGTACTGGGGACTCAAAGTGCCAATGAGCAGTTCTTC | TRBJ2-1 | TRBV12-5 | . | .
CASSLSLTTDTQYF | TGTGCCAGCAGCTTAAGCCTAACGACAGATACGCAGTATTTT | TRBJ2-3 | TRBV7-3 | . | .
CASLEQAPRGNEQFF | TGTGCCAGCCTAGAACAGGCCCCGCGGGGCAATGAGCAGTTCTTC | TRBJ2-1 | TRBV6-4 | once | .
CASSDPTGGDTQYF | TGCGCCAGCAGCGACCCGACAGGGGGAGATACGCAGTATTTT | TRBJ2-3 | TRBV5-1 | . | TRBD1
CASKLAGETQYF | TGTGCCAGCAAGCTAGCGGGAGAGACCCAGTACTTC | TRBJ2-5 | TRBV28 | . | TRBD2
CATKGVYEQYF | TGTGCCACCAAGGGGGTGTACGAGCAGTACTTC | TRBJ2-7 | TRBV18 | . | .
CAIIARVAGANVLTF | TGTGCCATAATCGCGAGGGTAGCCGGGGCCAACGTCCTGACTTTC | TRBJ2-6 | TRBV2 | . | .
CASSGTPGQGVGDTQYF | TGTGCCAGCAGTGGAACGCCGGGACAGGGGGTTGGGGATACGCAGTATTTT | TRBJ2-3 | TRBV2 | . | TRBD1
CAWSLGNTIYF | TGTGCCTGGAGCTTAGGAAACACCATATATTTT | TRBJ1-3 | TRBV30 | . | .
CASRWGGSYNEQFF | TGTGCCAGCAGGTGGGGGGGCTCCTACAATGAGCAGTTCTTC | TRBJ2-1 | TRBV6-1 | . | TRBD2
CATSREVGDYGYTF | TGTGCCACCAGCAGAGAAGTAGGGGACTATGGCTACACCTTC | TRBJ1-2 | TRBV15 | few | .
CASSQGPSSYNEQFF | TGTGCCAGCAGCCAGGGGCCCAGCTCCTACAATGAGCAGTTCTTC | TRBJ2-1 | TRBV4-2 | . | .
CASSFRRTSGANEQFF | TGTGCCAGCAGCTTTCGTCGGACTAGCGGGGCCAATGAGCAGTTCTTC | TRBJ2-1 | TRBV9 | . | TRBD2